This TCR beta chain was observed in a study of shared clonotypes between healthy human individuals. Whole-study findings and limits: Generally, naive subsets came out with larger estimated richness than memory subsets.

Of note for this clone: As yet, its antigen is unknown.

The CDR3 length is 13 residues. V was shortened by 5 bases and J by 1 base, with 8 bases between the two germline ends. In germline, CDR1 is SGHVS, CDR2 FNYEAQ. Assay: immunoSEQ multiplex PCR; the TCRdb copy retains only in-frame clones and omits some. The repertoire holds about 340,000 clones, with roughly 80% as singletons. The rearrangement uses TRBV7-6 and TRBJ1-1; D unresolved. This clonotype was sampled from a man aged 25-45 years in good health. The specimen sequenced was memory CD4+ T cells sorted from blood. Subset of the sample: CD45RA-negative fraction. The CDR3 protein is CASSQRENTEAFF. The CDR3 nucleotides are TGTGCCAGCAGCCAACGGGAGAACACTGAAGCTTTCTTT.